These T cell receptor beta chains were read from a single sample in a study of blood T cell repertoires in COVID-19. Some clones are missing from TCRdb's copy, which holds only in-frame ones; the method was immunoSEQ multiplex PCR. Counted here are 250,000 to 300,000 clones, 86% occurring once; the ten biggest clones make up over 10%. The source material was peripheral blood. The receptor source for this set is a woman between 70 and 85 years old with COVID-19, enrolled during active disease. The CDR3 runs from the conserved cysteine through the conserved F or W. A D gene is named only where the DNA matches it firmly. Expanded clones get a size class; other rows say once, few or many, or leave the size out.

j_call: TRBJ2-3
cdr3_length: 15
d_call: TRBD2
v_call: TRBV6-5
clone_size: -
cdr3_aa: CASSSGTSARDTQYF
cdr3_nt: TGTGCCAGCAGTTCGGGGACTAGCGCGAGGGATACGCAGTATTTT

j_call: TRBJ2-1
cdr3_length: 15
d_call: -
v_call: TRBV21-1
clone_size: -
cdr3_aa: CASSKCRYRANEQFF
cdr3_nt: TGTGCCAGCAGCAAATGCCGTTACAGGGCCAATGAGCAGTTCTTC

j_call: TRBJ2-5
cdr3_length: 16
d_call: TRBD2
v_call: TRBV2
clone_size: -
cdr3_aa: CASSDRGGAPRETQYF
cdr3_nt: TGTGCCAGCAGTGACCGCGGGGGGGCCCCCAGGGAGACCCAGTACTTC

j_call: TRBJ2-1
cdr3_length: 14
d_call: -
v_call: TRBV24-1
clone_size: -
cdr3_aa: CATSDPGHFNEQFF
cdr3_nt: TGTGCCACCAGTGACCCGGGACACTTCAATGAGCAGTTCTTC

j_call: TRBJ2-7
cdr3_length: 15
d_call: TRBD1
v_call: TRBV6-5
clone_size: -
cdr3_aa: CASSLNRGTPYEQYF
cdr3_nt: TGTGCCAGCAGCCTAAACAGGGGGACCCCCTACGAGCAGTACTTC

j_call: TRBJ2-5
cdr3_length: 15
d_call: TRBD1
v_call: TRBV7-9
clone_size: -
cdr3_aa: CASSRSDRGQETQYF
cdr3_nt: TGTGCCAGCAGCCGGTCGGACAGGGGGCAGGAGACCCAGTACTTC

j_call: TRBJ2-7
cdr3_length: 14
d_call: TRBD1
v_call: TRBV10-3
clone_size: -
cdr3_aa: CAIGSTGRDYEQYF
cdr3_nt: TGTGCCATCGGGTCGACAGGGAGAGACTACGAGCAGTACTTC

j_call: TRBJ2-3
cdr3_length: 16
d_call: TRBD2
v_call: TRBV4-1
clone_size: -
cdr3_aa: CASSHRTSGSTDTQYF
cdr3_nt: TGCGCCAGCAGCCACCGGACTAGCGGAAGCACAGATACGCAGTATTTT

j_call: TRBJ2-3
cdr3_length: 11
d_call: TRBD1
v_call: TRBV2
clone_size: -
cdr3_aa: CASRGQGTQYF
cdr3_nt: TGTGCCAGCAGGGGACAGGGAACGCAGTATTTT

j_call: TRBJ1-2
cdr3_length: 12
d_call: -
v_call: TRBV12-3/TRBV12-4
clone_size: -
cdr3_aa: CASSRGTSRGTF
cdr3_nt: TGTGCCAGCAGTAGAGGGACATCTCGTGGGACCTTC

j_call: TRBJ2-1
cdr3_length: 16
d_call: TRBD1
v_call: TRBV5-1
clone_size: once
cdr3_aa: CASSLSGGEAYNEQFF
cdr3_nt: TGCGCCAGCAGCTTATCAGGGGGCGAAGCCTACAATGAGCAGTTCTTC

j_call: TRBJ1-1
cdr3_length: 15
d_call: -
v_call: TRBV5-1
clone_size: -
cdr3_aa: CASSLELGSATEAFF
cdr3_nt: TGCGCCAGCAGCTTGGAACTGGGGAGCGCCACTGAAGCTTTCTTT

j_call: TRBJ1-4
cdr3_length: 16
d_call: -
v_call: TRBV5-1
clone_size: -
cdr3_aa: CASSGPGALSGEKLFF
cdr3_nt: TGCGCCAGCAGCGGGCCAGGGGCCCTCTCGGGGGAAAAACTGTTTTTT

j_call: TRBJ2-3
cdr3_length: 14
d_call: -
v_call: TRBV24-1
clone_size: few
cdr3_aa: CATSDTGSTDTQYF
cdr3_nt: TGTGCCACCAGTGACACAGGGAGCACAGATACGCAGTATTTT

j_call: TRBJ1-6
cdr3_length: 16
d_call: -
v_call: TRBV19
clone_size: -
cdr3_aa: CASSTDRSSYNSPLHF
cdr3_nt: TGTGCCAGTAGTACCGACAGGAGCTCCTATAATTCACCCCTCCACTTT

j_call: TRBJ2-7
cdr3_length: 13
d_call: -
v_call: TRBV2
clone_size: -
cdr3_aa: CASRFGGSYEQYF
cdr3_nt: TGTGCCAGCCGTTTCGGGGGATCCTACGAGCAGTACTTC

j_call: TRBJ1-2
cdr3_length: 15
d_call: -
v_call: TRBV5-6
clone_size: -
cdr3_aa: CASSLSLGGRNGYTF
cdr3_nt: TGTGCCAGCAGCTTGAGTTTAGGGGGAAGGAATGGCTACACCTTC

j_call: TRBJ1-2
cdr3_length: 14
d_call: TRBD1
v_call: TRBV4-2
clone_size: -
cdr3_aa: CASSDTGGLRGYTF
cdr3_nt: TGTGCCAGCAGCGATACAGGGGGGTTGCGGGGCTACACCTTC

j_call: TRBJ1-5
cdr3_length: 15
d_call: TRBD1
v_call: TRBV27
clone_size: -
cdr3_aa: CASRRTGYSNQPQHF
cdr3_nt: TGTGCCAGCAGACGGACAGGTTATAGCAATCAGCCCCAGCATTTT

j_call: TRBJ2-2
cdr3_length: 14
d_call: -
v_call: TRBV6-5
clone_size: -
cdr3_aa: CASSYRANTGELFF
cdr3_nt: TGTGCCAGCAGTTACCGAGCGAACACCGGGGAGCTGTTTTTT

j_call: TRBJ2-7
cdr3_length: 17
d_call: TRBD2
v_call: TRBV24-1
clone_size: -
cdr3_aa: CATSDLGLAGVPYEQYF
cdr3_nt: TGTGCCACCAGTGACTTAGGACTAGCGGGGGTTCCCTACGAGCAGTACTTC

j_call: TRBJ1-6
cdr3_length: 14
d_call: -
v_call: TRBV7-9
clone_size: -
cdr3_aa: CASSSSSYNSPLHF
cdr3_nt: TGTGCCAGCAGCTCTAGCTCCTATAATTCACCCCTCCACTTT

j_call: TRBJ2-5
cdr3_length: 15
d_call: -
v_call: TRBV7-2
clone_size: -
cdr3_aa: CASSFLGGAQETQYF
cdr3_nt: TGTGCCAGCAGCTTCCTAGGGGGGGCGCAAGAGACCCAGTACTTC

j_call: TRBJ2-5
cdr3_length: 17
d_call: TRBD2
v_call: TRBV10-3
clone_size: -
cdr3_aa: CAISEYRTGRTQETQYF
cdr3_nt: TGTGCCATCAGTGAATACCGAACCGGGAGGACACAAGAGACCCAGTACTTC

j_call: TRBJ1-2
cdr3_length: 11
d_call: -
v_call: TRBV2
clone_size: -
cdr3_aa: CASRETEGYTF
cdr3_nt: TGTGCCAGCAGAGAAACAGAGGGCTACACCTTC

j_call: TRBJ2-7
cdr3_length: 16
d_call: TRBD2
v_call: TRBV7-2
clone_size: -
cdr3_aa: CASSPRTSGGAVEQYF
cdr3_nt: TGTGCCAGCAGCCCCCGGACTAGCGGGGGGGCCGTCGAGCAGTACTTC

j_call: TRBJ1-2
cdr3_length: 12
d_call: -
v_call: TRBV18
clone_size: -
cdr3_aa: CASSPTADDYTF
cdr3_nt: TGTGCCAGCTCACCTACAGCGGACGACTACACCTTC

j_call: TRBJ1-2
cdr3_length: 14
d_call: -
v_call: TRBV7-2
clone_size: -
cdr3_aa: CASSFVTGMDGYTF
cdr3_nt: TGTGCCAGCAGCTTCGTCACAGGGATGGATGGCTACACCTTC

j_call: TRBJ1-6
cdr3_length: 17
d_call: -
v_call: TRBV6-2/TRBV6-3
clone_size: few
cdr3_aa: CASSYSPSRRPNSPLHF
cdr3_nt: TGTGCCAGCAGTTACTCCCCTTCGAGGAGACCGAATTCACCCCTCCACTTT

j_call: TRBJ2-1
cdr3_length: 16
d_call: TRBD1
v_call: TRBV5-4
clone_size: once
cdr3_aa: CASSLGGQGFYNEQFF
cdr3_nt: TGTGCCAGCAGCTTGGGGGGACAGGGGTTCTACAATGAGCAGTTCTTC

j_call: TRBJ2-3
cdr3_length: 16
d_call: -
v_call: TRBV24-1
clone_size: once
cdr3_aa: CATSDLQARVSDTQYF
cdr3_nt: TGTGCCACCAGTGATTTGCAAGCCAGGGTTTCAGATACGCAGTATTTT

j_call: TRBJ1-2
cdr3_length: 17
d_call: -
v_call: TRBV21-1
clone_size: -
cdr3_aa: CASRKRRKTGLNYGYTF
cdr3_nt: TGTGCCAGCCGTAAAAGAAGAAAGACAGGGCTCAACTATGGCTACACCTTC

j_call: TRBJ2-2
cdr3_length: 12
d_call: -
v_call: TRBV6-5
clone_size: -
cdr3_aa: CASTTVTGELFF
cdr3_nt: TGTGCCAGCACGACTGTGACCGGGGAGCTGTTTTTT

j_call: TRBJ2-2
cdr3_length: 15
d_call: -
v_call: TRBV7-9
clone_size: -
cdr3_aa: CASVPTGRDTGELFF
cdr3_nt: TGTGCCAGCGTCCCAACAGGGAGGGACACCGGGGAGCTGTTTTTT

j_call: TRBJ2-5
cdr3_length: 17
d_call: TRBD2
v_call: TRBV3-1/TRBV3-2
clone_size: -
cdr3_aa: CASSQVRLAGRQETQYF
cdr3_nt: TGTGCCAGCAGCCAAGTCCGACTAGCGGGGCGACAAGAGACCCAGTACTTC

j_call: TRBJ2-5
cdr3_length: 12
d_call: TRBD2
v_call: TRBV2
clone_size: -
cdr3_aa: CASAGGGETQYF
cdr3_nt: TGTGCCTCCGCTGGCGGGGGGGAGACCCAGTACTTC

j_call: TRBJ1-1
cdr3_length: 12
d_call: -
v_call: TRBV7-9
clone_size: few
cdr3_aa: CASRPMNTEAFF
cdr3_nt: TGTGCCAGCAGGCCTATGAACACTGAAGCTTTCTTT

j_call: TRBJ1-2
cdr3_length: 12
d_call: TRBD1
v_call: TRBV6-5
clone_size: -
cdr3_aa: CASTPGGYGYTF
cdr3_nt: TGTGCCAGCACCCCAGGGGGTTATGGCTACACCTTC

j_call: TRBJ2-2
cdr3_length: 16
d_call: -
v_call: TRBV6-2/TRBV6-3
clone_size: -
cdr3_aa: CASSPSGPRGAGELFF
cdr3_nt: TGTGCCAGCAGCCCTAGTGGGCCCAGGGGGGCCGGGGAGCTGTTTTTT

j_call: TRBJ1-6
cdr3_length: 14
d_call: -
v_call: TRBV19
clone_size: -
cdr3_aa: CASSVGHPNSPLHF
cdr3_nt: TGTGCCAGTAGTGTGGGACACCCCAATTCACCCCTCCACTTT

j_call: TRBJ1-1
cdr3_length: 12
d_call: TRBD1
v_call: TRBV30
clone_size: -
cdr3_aa: CAWTRGTAEAFF
cdr3_nt: TGTGCCTGGACCAGGGGGACAGCCGAAGCTTTCTTT

j_call: TRBJ1-3
cdr3_length: 15
d_call: -
v_call: TRBV7-2
clone_size: -
cdr3_aa: CASSKGGVSGNTIYF
cdr3_nt: TGTGCCAGCAGCAAAGGGGGGGTCTCTGGAAACACCATATATTTT

j_call: TRBJ2-3
cdr3_length: 14
d_call: TRBD1
v_call: TRBV5-5
clone_size: few
cdr3_aa: CASSRGRSTDTQYF
cdr3_nt: TGTGCCAGCAGTAGGGGGCGGAGCACAGATACGCAGTATTTT

j_call: TRBJ1-4
cdr3_length: 16
d_call: TRBD1
v_call: TRBV19
clone_size: -
cdr3_aa: CASSSRTGDDLEKLFF
cdr3_nt: TGTGCCAGTAGTTCTCGGACAGGCGACGACTTGGAAAAACTGTTTTTT

j_call: TRBJ2-1
cdr3_length: 15
d_call: TRBD2
v_call: TRBV5-1
clone_size: -
cdr3_aa: CASIREGQTYNEQFF
cdr3_nt: TGCGCCAGCATACGGGAGGGCCAAACCTACAATGAGCAGTTCTTC

j_call: TRBJ2-1
cdr3_length: 14
d_call: TRBD1
v_call: TRBV11-2
clone_size: -
cdr3_aa: CASSTRQGADEQFF
cdr3_nt: TGTGCCAGCAGCACAAGACAGGGGGCGGATGAGCAGTTCTTC

j_call: TRBJ1-1
cdr3_length: 15
d_call: -
v_call: TRBV5-6
clone_size: -
cdr3_aa: CASSLADRLNTEAFF
cdr3_nt: TGTGCCAGCAGCTTGGCCGACAGGTTGAACACTGAAGCTTTCTTT

j_call: TRBJ2-3
cdr3_length: 16
d_call: TRBD2
v_call: TRBV11-2
clone_size: -
cdr3_aa: CASSLELAGGVDTQYF
cdr3_nt: TGTGCCAGCAGCTTAGAACTAGCGGGGGGTGTAGATACGCAGTATTTT

j_call: TRBJ2-1
cdr3_length: 15
d_call: TRBD2
v_call: TRBV18
clone_size: -
cdr3_aa: CASSQASGGNNEQFF
cdr3_nt: TGTGCCAGCTCACAGGCTAGCGGGGGCAACAATGAGCAGTTCTTC

j_call: TRBJ1-1
cdr3_length: 12
d_call: -
v_call: TRBV12-5
clone_size: -
cdr3_aa: CASGLGGTEAFF
cdr3_nt: TGTGCTAGTGGTTTAGGGGGCACTGAAGCTTTCTTT